The T cell receptor (beta chain) described here comes from a study of T cells after yellow fever vaccination (dated by TCRdb to between 2017 and 2020). Broadly, across the study: The SMART-Seq v4 Ultra Low Input RNA kit was used to prepare libraries from fractions with low cell numbers. The cohort comprised two healthy male donors, one aged 18 to 30 and one aged 30 to 39 years. To track T-cell clones before and after primary and booster YFV17D yellow fever vaccination, bulk TCR alpha and beta repertoires were sequenced longitudinally. Blood was collected at multiple timepoints before and after primary and secondary immunization, and bulk PBMC replicates and cell subsets were isolated. Overall results and qualifications from the work: Most clones expanded after primary vaccination (around 96% of CD4 and approximately 90% of CD8) were re-detected after the booster, suggesting that broad memory maintenance occurred. A small fraction of clonotypes showed up in both the CD4 and CD8 compartments, probably as a result of convergent recombination. Because only a couple of donors were included in the study, the extent to which the findings can be generalized is limited. Because abundant contaminating clonotypes from the bulk population could be contained in FACS-sorted repertoires, computational filtering was required. Compared with the primary T-cell response, the secondary T-cell response was weaker but faster, peaking on day 5 rather than day 15.

V is shortened by 6 bases, J by 4 bases, and the region joining them spans 13 bases. For CDR1 and CDR2, the germline V gene (reference sequence) lists SGHKS and YYEKEE. The CDR3 sequence holds 13 residues, the cysteine and phenylalanine included. The sequence is cut down to CDR3 DNA, 39 bases in frame from base 1. Regarding this clonotype: Its binding antigen is unknown. The input lacks base qualities; no much larger clone sits a single base away.

The intended sense of this specimen's treatment or condition label: live attenuated yellow fever vaccine strain. PBMCs were isolated from peripheral blood using a standard Ficoll-Paque protocol. Dynabeads CD4 and CD8 positive selection kits were used to isolate CD4 and CD8 T-cell fractions. RNA was extracted with TriZol from bulk PBMCs, CD4 and CD8 fractions, and dextramer-positive and dextramer-negative fractions. For sequencing, an Illumina NovaSeq 6000 was employed. TCR cDNA was synthesized by 5'RACE template switching, through which a universal primer site and unique molecular identifiers were introduced. Priming of cDNA synthesis was performed from both the TCR alpha and TCR beta constant segments. Library amplification involved two PCR steps, and the second step added sample barcodes and sequencing adapters. Sequencing of libraries was performed on Illumina HiSeq 2500 (2x100 bp) or NovaSeq (2x150 bp). Turning to the authors' computational methods: Reads were demultiplexed and collapsed into UMI consensus sequences with MIGEC, and V(D)J alignment was performed with MiXCR. Vaccine-responding clonotypes were defined with edgeR using replicate PBMC samples, requiring FDR below 0.01 and a log2 fold change above 5 up to day 15. Each bulk clonotype was labeled CD4 or CD8 based on which sequenced repertoire, CD4 or CD8, contained the clonotype at higher abundance. Using fastp trimming at Q25 and MiXCR clonotype assembly, TCRdb reanalyzed the public sequencing data and kept in-frame beta chains. Duplicate CDR3 protein sequences are folded into a single record with the most common DNA and genes. These V and J calls rely on TCRdb rather than the paper's analysis. A total of about 300,000 distinct CDR3 sequences appear in this sample, about 10% of them only once. Clones ranked in the top ten supply approximately 3.5% of the sample.

This sequence originates from a man between 18 and 35 years old who received the YFV17D yellow fever vaccine. The specimen comprised CD4+ T cells sorted from PBMCs, sampled 5 days after the yellow fever booster vaccination. The chain couples TRBV5-5 to TRBJ2-5; no confident D gene assignment can be made. DNA sequence: TGTGCCAGCAACTCGGGCCTTAGAGAGACCCAGTACTTC. Its translation is CASNSGLRETQYF.